The 13 T cell receptor beta chains below all came from one sample that was sequenced in a study of shared clonotypes between healthy human individuals (dated by TCRdb to 2020 to 2022). Libraries came from the immunoSEQ multiplex PCR assay. TCRdb's version of the immuneACCESS table is confined to in-frame rearrangements and falls short of the full clone set. An unresolved V gene accounts for under half of the shortfall where checked; the remainder is of unknown origin. A total of approximately 470,000 clones appear in this sample, around 73% of them only once. The top ten clones comprise 12% of the sample. Specimen: PBMCs. Receptors were obtained from a woman aged 40-49 years in good health. Some clones in this sample may be carry-over from other donors' samples.

The sample holds a few counts of this clone. The chain carries TRBV28 and TRBJ2-7; 8 nucleotides align to TRBD1. The germline V gene has CDR1 MDHEN and CDR2 SYDVKM. The CDR3 spans 13 residues. V lost 4 bases, J lost 3 bases, and 2 bases stayed unmatched. The CDR3 is CASSSTGVYEQYF. CDR3 sequence (DNA): TGTGCCAGCAGTTCGACAGGGGTCTACGAGCAGTACTTC.

Turning to this clone: Germline is not matched at one junction end, which may reflect a read error. Other nucleotide sequences from this sample produce the same CDR3. V usage is TRBV5-4 and J usage is TRBJ1-2, with D possibly TRBD1 on 6 matching bases. The length of the CDR3 is 16 residues. Germline V gene sequence: CDR1 SGHNT, CDR2 YYREEE (reference sequence). DNA for the CDR3: TGTGCCAGCAGCTCCCACGCGGACAGAAGTAACTATGGCTACACCTTT. Residues: CASSSHADRSNYGYTF.

The chain couples TRBV6-1 to TRBJ2-5, with 7 bases identical to TRBD2. The junction had 12 bases not matched to a gene; V was cut back by 4 bases and J by 4 bases. The CDR3 spans 16 residues. Germline CDR1 MNHNS, CDR2 SASEGT. CDR3 bases: TGTGCCAGCAGTGTTCAGCGGGGAGTCTGGCGAGAGACCCAGTACTTC. Protein: CASSVQRGVWRETQYF.

This clone was observed a few times. The chain recombines TRBV6-4 with TRBJ1-1, with D tentatively TRBD1 (5 bases). Trimming stripped 3 bases from V and 1 base from J, with 6 bases between. CDR1 is MRHNA, CDR2 SNTAGT, per germline. This CDR3 has 13 amino acids. The DNA of the CDR3 is TGTGCCAGCAGTGAAGGGGAGAACACTGAAGCTTTCTTT. As protein: CASSEGENTEAFF.

The chain carries TRBV4-1 and TRBJ2-4, with D perhaps matching TRBD2 (5 bases). Germline CDR1 MGHRA, CDR2 YSYEKL. The CDR3 spans 18 residues. The ends were cut back, 0 bases at V and 2 bases at J, with 17 bases in the middle. The CDR3 sequence is CASSQDTLRGSSKNIQYF. The CDR3 region has the DNA TGCGCCAGCAGCCAAGATACACTGCGAGGGTCTTCCAAAAACATTCAGTACTTC.

This CDR3 reads CASSRDQGAGGNTIYF. The CDR3 nucleotides are TGTGCCAGCAGCCGAGACCAGGGGGCGGGAGGAAACACCATATATTTT. The rearrangement links TRBV4-2 to TRBJ1-3; TRBD1 aligns across 8 bases. CDR1 and CDR2 (germline): LGHNA, YNFKEQ. J gave up 4 bases and V 4 bases, and 9 bases lay outside the gene matches. This CDR3 has 16 amino acids.

The table lists this clone with a few counts. The V and J genes are TRBV30 and TRBJ1-5, with D perhaps matching TRBD1 (6 bases). The CDR3 has 15 residues. Germline V gene data show CDR1 as GTSNPN and CDR2 as SVGIG (reference sequence). Trimming removed 2 bases from V and 11 bases from J, with 22 bases in between. The CDR3: CAWSSPQTGWLTQHF. DNA for the CDR3: TGTGCCTGGAGTTCCCCCCAGACAGGCTGGCTGACCCAGCATTTT.

The J gene is TRBJ2-2, the V gene TRBV15, with D uncertain. From germline, CDR1 is LNHNV and CDR2 YYDKDF (reference sequence). The V gene lost 1 base and the J gene lost 4 bases, with 10 bases spanning the gap. This CDR3 contains 15 residues. CDR3: CATSRVRSSTGELFF. CDR3 nucleotide sequence: TGTGCCACCAGCAGAGTAAGGTCGAGCACCGGGGAGCTGTTTTTT.

The V call is TRBV6-1, the J call TRBJ2-3, with TRBD1 matching 7 bases. The CDR3 loop spans 14 amino acids. After removal of 6 bases from V and 0 bases from J, the junction contained 3 bases not matched to a gene. Germline CDR1 reads MNHNS; CDR2 reads SASEGT. CDR3 in amino acids: CASSPGQSTDTQYF. The CDR3, as DNA: TGTGCCAGCAGCCCGGGACAGAGCACAGATACGCAGTATTTT.

This clone was detected ten times or more. The CDR3 spells CASSSAADTQYF. The DNA of the CDR3 is TGTGCCAGCAGCTCAGCCGCAGATACGCAGTATTTT. The chain joins TRBV7-2 to TRBJ2-3; D uncertain. Germline CDR1 SGHTA, CDR2 FQGNSA. CDR3 size: 12 residues. The V and J ends lost 4 bases and 4 bases respectively, with 6 bases between them.

The chain couples TRBV6-6 to TRBJ2-7; TRBD2 agrees at 7 bases. Per the germline V gene, CDR1 is MNHNY and CDR2 is SVGAGI (reference sequence). CDR3 length: 14 residues. Unmatched junction bases numbered 11, after V lost 6 bases and J lost 6 bases. The CDR3 is CASSLERDALEQYF. In nucleotides, the CDR3 is TGTGCCAGCAGCCTCGAGCGGGACGCTCTCGAGCAGTACTTC.

Here the CDR3 DNA reads TGCGCCAGCAGCTTGAACAGGGCCACCGGGGAGCTGTTTTTT. Translation gives CASSLNRATGELFF. J is TRBJ2-2 and V is TRBV5-1; possibly TRBD1 for D (6 bases). V was trimmed by 1 base and J by 4 bases, leaving 8 bases between them. The germline V gene has CDR1 SGHRS and CDR2 YFSETQ. The CDR3 runs to 14 residues.

This chain joins TRBV7-2 and TRBJ2-2; D unclear. V was shortened by 5 bases and J by 8 bases, with 12 bases between the two germline ends. This CDR3 contains 13 residues. The germline gives CDR1 SGHTA, CDR2 FQGNSA. The CDR3 protein is CASSPTTSGELFF. CDR3 DNA sequence: TGTGCCAGCAGCCCCACCACTTCGGGGGAGCTGTTTTTT. Full variable domain (rest looked up from reference TRBV7-2 and TRBJ2-2): GAGVSQSPSNKVTEKGKDVELRCDPISGHTALYWYRQSLGQGLEFLIYFQGNSAPDKSGLPSDRFSAERTGGSVSTLTIQRTQQEDSAVYLCASSPTTSGELFFGEGSRLTVL.